This T cell receptor beta chain is drawn from a study of blood T cell repertoires in COVID-19. There are 17 residues in the CDR3. The germline CDR1 and CDR2 sequences are LNHDA and SQIVND (reference sequence). V lost 4 bases and J lost 0; bases outside the gene matches: 10. As originally analysed: Estimated nucleated cell counts came from reference gene primer amplification. TCRdb's copy holds only in-frame clones and misses some; the assay was immunoSEQ multiplex PCR. V, J and clone size are those of that table, while D and trimming were read from the DNA. Here the sample spans about 210,000 clones, around 80% being singletons.

Specimen: peripheral blood. The V and J genes are TRBV19 and TRBJ2-3, with TRBD1 matching 7 bases. This TCR came from a woman aged 40 to 55 with acute or convalescent COVID-19. In nucleotides, the CDR3 is TGTGCCAGTAGTAGAGAATCCGGGACAGCTAGCACAGATACGCAGTATTTT. Amino acid sequence: CASSRESGTASTDTQYF.